The rows below give T cell receptor beta chains drawn from one sample of a study of naive and memory T cell subsets. TCRdb passed the UMI-ligation and nested PCR reads through MiXCR, listing each CDR3 protein once. This table holds roughly 150,000 distinct CDR3 sequences, over 20% found once. The sample consisted of naive CD4+ T cells from blood. The source is a human donor in good health. Each CDR3 is given without its conserved first and last residue. Size values are once, few and many counts, or a class for expanded clones, and some rows have none.

V gene	clone size	J gene	CDR3 protein
TRBV28	few	TRBJ2-5	ASTTLAGQETQY
TRBV5-1	few	TRBJ1-6	ASSLLGADNSPLH
TRBV12-3/TRBV12-4	few	TRBJ1-2	ASKRALHYGYT
TRBV10-3	-	TRBJ2-3	AISGGTGTDTQY
TRBV27	-	TRBJ2-1	ASSRVRGAYNEQF
TRBV18	few	TRBJ2-4	ASSPPADRNIQY
TRBV28	-	TRBJ2-3	ASSSRGGSGRTDTQY
TRBV7-9	-	TRBJ2-5	ASSFVLAGAETQY
TRBV19	-	TRBJ2-3	ASSNSGKQLITDTQY
TRBV12-3/TRBV12-4	few	TRBJ1-6	ASSFSGGDSPLH
TRBV6-2/TRBV6-3	-	TRBJ1-1	ASSYASPNTEAF
TRBV20-1	many	TRBJ2-7	SARATSGRSEQY
TRBV28	few	TRBJ2-5	ASSLFTSGEETQY
TRBV18	few	TRBJ2-5	ASSPPRGETQY
TRBV7-2	-	TRBJ1-2	ASSPRGGPANYGYT
TRBV12-5	-	TRBJ1-2	ASGLGSGLNDYGYT
TRBV7-6	few	TRBJ2-4	ASSLGLAGTIQY
TRBV19	-	TRBJ2-3	ASSMREGTDTQY
TRBV6-2/TRBV6-3	-	TRBJ2-3	ASSGFGRTDTQY
TRBV14	-	TRBJ2-3	ASSQDRRSSTDTQY
TRBV14	-	TRBJ1-1	ASSQVGRAAEAF
TRBV4-1	-	TRBJ2-7	ASSQAGTSGPYEQY
TRBV6-1	-	TRBJ2-1	ASSLAGGYNEQF
TRBV6-5	many	TRBJ2-5	ASSGTIGETQY
TRBV28	-	TRBJ2-7	ASMRGGPSYEQY
TRBV20-1	-	TRBJ1-2	SAVLGQLYGYT
TRBV6-2/TRBV6-3	-	TRBJ2-5	ASSHGYSGETQY
TRBV29-1	-	TRBJ1-4	SVCWSSTNEKLF
TRBV6-5	many	TRBJ2-7	ASSRTSGYEQY
TRBV29-1	-	TRBJ2-7	SVGSRGGYEQY
TRBV28	few	TRBJ1-2	ASFGTGPIGYT
TRBV29-1	few	TRBJ2-2	SIRQNTGELF
TRBV7-9	-	TRBJ1-2	ASSLGPGPNYGYT